A single sample gave rise to the 30 T cell receptor beta chains below, sequenced in a study of T cells in Graves' hyperthyroidism and ophthalmopathy. Researchers amplified the TCR beta CDR3 regions from RNA transcripts. The TCR CDR3 was amplified in a first-round RT-PCR using the HTBI primer set. Via MiXCR, TCRdb re-called the multiplex PCR reads, giving one row per CDR3 protein. The sample includes 350,000 to 400,000 distinct CDR3 sequences, 14% to 15% of them seen just once. Sequencing input: blood. These receptors were taken from a woman aged 25-40 years with Graves' hyperthyroidism.

J is TRBJ1-5 and V is TRBV27; D possibly corresponds to TRBD1 (6 bases). The CDR3 spans 15 residues. CDR1 MNHEY and CDR2 SMNVEV come from the germline V gene (reference sequence). Trimming removed 5 bases at V and 3 bases at J, with 14 bases between. CDR3 residues: CASSPRGGLNQPQHF. For the CDR3, the DNA is TGTGCCAGCAGTCCCAGAGGGGGGCTCAATCAGCCCCAGCATTTT.

This clonotype was observed many times. This chain links TRBV18 with TRBJ2-7; 14 nucleotides line up with TRBD2. The germline V gene has CDR1 KGHSH and CDR2 LQKENI. V trimming: 5 bases; J trimming: 6 bases; junction bases outside the gene matches: 3. The CDR3 is 14 residues long. The CDR3 sequence: CASSAGTSGGEQYF. CDR3 DNA sequence: TGTGCCAGCTCAGCCGGGACTAGCGGGGGCGAGCAGTACTTC.

This clonotype was picked up many times. The chain recombines TRBV27 with TRBJ2-4; D perhaps matches TRBD2 (5 bases). The CDR3 runs to 16 residues. Trimming took off 5 bases at V and 7 bases at J, with 21 bases between the two ends. Germline V CDR1 and CDR2: MNHEY, SMNVEV (reference sequence). The CDR3 coding sequence is TGTGCCAGCAGTCTCACCCAACTAGGGAGCTCGAACATTCAGTACTTC. This translates into CASSLTQLGSSNIQYF.

For this clonotype: Possible read error: a much larger clone is one base away. This rearrangement joins TRBV9 to TRBJ1-2; D possibly corresponds to TRBD1 (5 bases). Trimming removed 2 bases at V and 9 bases at J, with 11 bases between. The CDR3 runs 12 residues. Germline V gives CDR1 SGDLS, CDR2 YYNGEE. This CDR3 reads CASSVGRGSYTF. The DNA for the CDR3 is TGTGCCAGCAGCGTCGGTCGGGGCAGCTACACCTTC.

This clonotype was detected ten times or more. The V and J genes are TRBV30 and TRBJ1-6; no clear D. The V gene's germline CDR1 is GTSNPN and CDR2 SVGIG (reference sequence). V lost 4 bases to trimming and J lost 7 bases, with 20 bases between them. The length of the CDR3 is 16 residues. CDR3 amino acids: CAWISSMGYGNSPLHF. The CDR3 coding sequence is TGTGCCTGGATAAGTAGCATGGGGTATGGGAATTCACCCCTCCACTTT.

This clonotype was counted between two and nine times. CDR3 loop: CASSLISGGPYEQYF. CDR3 nucleotide sequence: TGTGCCAGCAGCTTAATCTCGGGAGGGCCCTACGAGCAGTACTTC. The chain joins TRBV11-2 to TRBJ2-7; 8 nucleotides agree with TRBD2. Looked up from germline, CDR1 is SGHAT and CDR2 is FQNNGV. Trimming cost V 2 bases and J 2 bases; bases outside gene matches: 5. This CDR3 comprises 15 residues.

The chain employs TRBV3-1 and TRBJ1-5, with a tentative D call TRBD1 (6 bases). The CDR3 extends over 13 amino acids. Trimming left V 1 base short and J 6 bases short, with 7 bases between. CDR1 is LGHDT, CDR2 YNNKEL, per germline (reference sequence). CDR3 sequence reads: CASSQGGPQPQHF. CDR3 DNA sequence: TGTGCCAGCAGCCAAGGGGGGCCTCAGCCCCAGCATTTT.

This clonotype showed up many times. CDR3 region: CASSQTANYGYTF. The DNA of the CDR3 is TGTGCCAGCAGTCAGACAGCTAACTATGGCTACACCTTC. The genes are TRBV12-3 or TRBV12-4 and TRBJ1-2; a weak D match, TRBD1 (5 bases). The CDR3 spans 13 residues. Trimming removed 5 bases from V and 0 bases from J, with 7 bases in between.

Ten or more counts support this clonotype. This sequence joins TRBV5-1 and TRBJ1-2, with D uncertain. CDR3 length equals 14 residues. Per germline, CDR1 SGHRS and CDR2 YFSETQ. V was shortened by 4 bases and J by 2 bases, with 12 bases between the two germline ends. As DNA, the CDR3 is TGCGCCAGCAGCCCTTCCCGGCTAAACTATGGCTACACCTTC. Its translation is CASSPSRLNYGYTF.

This clonotype was observed a few times. The chain uses TRBV7-6 and TRBJ2-7; D unclear. Germline values: CDR1 SGHVS, CDR2 FNYEAQ. Deletions cut 1 base from V and 7 bases from J, with 11 bases between. This CDR3 has 13 residues. The CDR3 sequence is CASSLGQSGEQYF. In DNA, the CDR3 is TGTGCCAGCAGCTTAGGGCAGTCGGGTGAGCAGTACTTC.

This clonotype was found a few times. This sequence joins TRBV6-6 and TRBJ1-5; D gene ambiguous. Germline V gives CDR1 MNHNY, CDR2 SVGAGI (reference sequence). There are 16 residues in the CDR3. With 0 bases removed from V and 4 bases from J, the gap between germline ends came to 13 bases. The CDR3 coding sequence is TGTGCCAGCAGTTACTCTCTCCAGGCTTCTAATCAGCCCCAGCATTTT. It specifies CASSYSLQASNQPQHF.

This sequence joins TRBV14 and TRBJ2-1, with TRBD2 matching over 7 bases. CDR1 and CDR2 (germline): SGHDN, FVKESK. CDR3 size: 14 residues. J gave up 12 bases and V 2 bases, and 10 bases lay outside the gene matches. The CDR3 bases are TGTGCCAGCAGCCAATTGGGAGGGCCCGGTATGCAGTTCTTC. Its translation: CASSQLGGPGMQFF.

Worth noting for this clonotype: With a much larger clone just one base away, this may be a read error. V usage is TRBV12-3 or TRBV12-4 and J usage is TRBJ2-5; either TRBD1 or TRBD2 may fit D (5 bases each). There are 15 residues in the CDR3. V was clipped by 4 bases and J by 4 bases, with 16 bases between them. The DNA of the CDR3 is TGTGCCAGCAGTTCATCCGGGGCCGGGGCAGAGACCCAGTACTTC. Protein sequence: CASSSSGAGAETQYF.

This clonotype was picked up many times. This chain joins TRBV30 and TRBJ2-1; D is unresolved. The CDR3 extends over 11 amino acids. Looked up from germline, CDR1 is GTSNPN and CDR2 is SVGIG (reference sequence). The V gene lost 0 bases and the J gene lost 11 bases, with 8 bases spanning the gap. The CDR3 sequence is CAWSVNSKQFF. CDR3 bases: TGTGCCTGGAGTGTAAACTCAAAGCAGTTCTTC.

The chain links TRBV6-2 or TRBV6-3 to TRBJ1-5, with D unclear. Germline CDR1 is MNHEY and CDR2 is SVGEGT. V was clipped by 4 bases and J by 6 bases, with 13 bases between them. The CDR3 length is 14 residues. The CDR3 loop is CASSSQVASQPQHF. Here the CDR3 DNA reads TGTGCCAGCAGTTCCCAGGTGGCTAGTCAGCCCCAGCATTTT.

This clonotype was seen ten or more times. This chain's CDR3 is CASSYVGSGSSYNEQFF. CDR3 sequence (DNA): TGTGCCAGCAGTTACGTCGGTAGCGGGAGTTCCTACAATGAGCAGTTCTTC. The rearrangement links TRBV6-2 or TRBV6-3 to TRBJ2-1; 9 bases are shared with TRBD2. Germline-derived CDR1 and CDR2 are MNHEY and SVGEGT. The CDR3 covers 17 residues. Trimming took 2 bases from V and 1 from J; bases not matched to a gene: 6.

In the case of this clonotype: Given a much more abundant clone one base away, this may be a read error. No conserved phenylalanine or tryptophan ends this CDR3, so it is likely a read error. This rearrangement joins TRBV20-1 to TRBJ2-7, with D uncertain. Germline loops: CDR1 DFQATT, CDR2 SNEGSKA (reference sequence). This CDR3 comprises 12 residues. Trimming left V 3 bases short and J 7 bases short, with 13 bases between. The CDR3 is CSASLGPLEQYS. For the CDR3, the DNA is TGCAGTGCTAGTCTGGGTCCGTTGGAGCAGTACTCC.

This clonotype was seen a few times. The V and J genes are TRBV4-2 and TRBJ2-2; D gene ambiguous. Germline V gives CDR1 LGHNA, CDR2 YNFKEQ. Trimming took 0 bases from V and 4 from J, leaving 12 bases between them. The CDR3 is 16 residues long. The CDR3 coding sequence is TGTGCCAGCAGCCAAGATCTGGTGTGGGGCACCGGGGAGCTGTTTTTT. It codes for CASSQDLVWGTGELFF.

V is TRBV29-1 and J is TRBJ1-2, with TRBD1 matching 9 bases. CDR1 and CDR2 (germline): SQVTM, ANQGSEA. V lost 5 bases to trimming and J lost 3 bases; unmatched junction nucleotides: 4. The length of the CDR3 is 13 residues. CDR3 sequence: CSVTGGGDYGYTF. As DNA, the CDR3 is TGCAGCGTTACAGGGGGCGGAGACTATGGCTACACCTTC.

The chain links TRBV28 to TRBJ2-1, with D perhaps TRBD1 (6 bases). CDR3 length: 14 amino acids. V gave up 3 bases and J gave up 8 bases, with 14 bases separating them. CDR1 is MDHEN and CDR2 is SYDVKM in the germline V gene. CDR3 coding DNA: TGTGCCAGCAGTTTCCTCGGGACAATCGATGAGCAGTTCTTC. This translates into CASSFLGTIDEQFF. Full variable domain (missing parts from reference TRBV28 and TRBJ2-1): DVKVTQSSRYLVKRTGEKVFLECVQDMDHENMFWYRQDPGLGLRLIYFSYDVKMKEKGDIPEGYSVSREKKERFSLILESASTNQTSMYLCASSFLGTIDEQFFGPGTRLTVL.

This chain links TRBV5-1 with TRBJ1-1; no clear D. CDR1 is SGHRS and CDR2 is YFSETQ in the germline V gene. The germline V and J ends were trimmed by 5 bases and 5 bases, with 13 bases remaining between them. The CDR3 covers 13 residues. For the CDR3, the DNA is TGCGCCAGCAGGGAGGGTGCGGGAACTGAAGCTTTCTTT. Translation gives CASREGAGTEAFF.

The chain links TRBV15 to TRBJ2-2; 7 nucleotides align to TRBD1. Germline assignment: CDR1 LNHNV and CDR2 YYDKDF (reference sequence). CDR3 length equals 14 residues. The J segment lost 4 bases and the V segment lost 5 bases, leaving 4 bases of the junction unmatched. For the CDR3, the DNA is TGTGCCACCAGCGCCGACAGGGTCACCGGGGAGCTGTTTTTT. Its translation: CATSADRVTGELFF.

The J gene is TRBJ2-1, the V gene TRBV5-1; 8 bases match TRBD2. V was pared by 1 base and J by 3 bases, with 3 bases of the junction left unmatched. The CDR3 totals 15 residues. Per the germline V gene, CDR1 is SGHRS and CDR2 is YFSETQ. The CDR3 loop reads CASSLSGGDYNEQFF. CDR3 DNA sequence: TGCGCCAGCAGCTTGTCGGGAGGGGACTACAATGAGCAGTTCTTC.

This clonotype occurred many times. The rearrangement joins TRBV7-2 to TRBJ2-3; TRBD1 matches at 12 bases. CDR1 SGHTA and CDR2 FQGNSA come from the germline V gene. Losses at the gene ends were 5 bases for V and 8 bases for J; bases not matched to a gene: 11. The CDR3 totals 16 residues. CDR3 residues: CASSHRGTGGAGTQYF. The CDR3 nucleotides are TGTGCCAGCAGCCATCGCGGGACAGGGGGCGCGGGTACGCAGTATTTT.

This clonotype was seen repeatedly, ten times or more. V is TRBV2 and J is TRBJ1-5; no firm D call. CDR3 length: 13 amino acids. Between the trimmed V and J ends, which lost 1 base and 4 bases, there was a span of 5 bases. CDR1 and CDR2 from the germline V gene are SNHLY and FYNNEI. The CDR3 spells CASSEGGNQPQHF. The CDR3 DNA reads TGTGCCAGCAGTGAAGGGGGAAATCAGCCCCAGCATTTT. Full variable domain (rest looked up from reference TRBV2 and TRBJ1-5): EPEVTQTPSHQVTQMGQEVILRCVPISNHLYFYWYRQILGQKVEFLVSFYNNEISEKSEIFDDQFSVERPDGSNFTLKIRSTKLEDSAMYFCASSEGGNQPQHFGDGTRLSIL.

This clonotype showed up many times. The chain couples TRBV27 to TRBJ1-1, with a tentative D call TRBD1 (6 bases). Trimming cost V 1 base and J 2 bases, with 20 bases left between them. CDR3 size: 18 residues. Per the germline V gene, CDR1 is MNHEY and CDR2 is SMNVEV (reference sequence). CDR3 nucleotide sequence: TGTGCCAGCAGTTTATACGGAAGGCAGGGGATAAGAAACACTGAAGCTTTCTTT. This sequence encodes CASSLYGRQGIRNTEAFF.

The J gene is TRBJ2-7, the V gene TRBV7-9; 8 positions match TRBD2. J was trimmed by 3 bases and V by 5 bases; bases with no gene match: 24. Germline V gene data show CDR1 as SEHNR and CDR2 as FQNEAQ (reference sequence). The CDR3 contains 20 residues. The CDR3 region has the DNA TGTGCCAGCAGCGGAGCCCCCGTGGGGGGGGGACTAGGGGGGATCTACGAGCAGTACTTC. Its translation: CASSGAPVGGGLGGIYEQYF.

This clonotype was detected a few times. V gene TRBV9 combines with J gene TRBJ2-2; 7 nucleotides agree with TRBD2. The CDR3 has 17 residues. Germline V CDR1 and CDR2: SGDLS, YYNGEE. V lost 6 bases, J lost 2 bases, and 13 bases stayed unmatched. In DNA form, the CDR3 reads TGTGCCAGCAACGCGATGTCGGGGACTACAAACACCGGGGAGCTGTTTTTT. Translated, it gives CASNAMSGTTNTGELFF.

This clonotype was recorded at least ten times. V usage is TRBV6-1 and J usage is TRBJ1-2; D is possibly TRBD1 (6 bases). Per germline, CDR1 MNHNS and CDR2 SASEGT. The CDR3 is 14 amino acids. The V and J ends lost 6 bases and 5 bases respectively, with 16 bases between them. CDR3 sequence (DNA): TGTGCCAGCAGCTCAATAGGGGGTCGTTATGGCTACACCTTC. Encoded protein: CASSSIGGRYGYTF.

This clonotype was detected many times. CDR3: CASSLATRSNEQFF. CDR3 in DNA: TGTGCCAGCAGCCTCGCTACTAGGTCCAATGAGCAGTTCTTC. The chain links TRBV11-2 to TRBJ2-1, with D perhaps matching TRBD2 (5 bases). The germline V gene has CDR1 SGHAT and CDR2 FQNNGV. The CDR3 is made up of 14 amino acids. Trimming left V 5 bases short and J 6 bases short, with 14 bases between.